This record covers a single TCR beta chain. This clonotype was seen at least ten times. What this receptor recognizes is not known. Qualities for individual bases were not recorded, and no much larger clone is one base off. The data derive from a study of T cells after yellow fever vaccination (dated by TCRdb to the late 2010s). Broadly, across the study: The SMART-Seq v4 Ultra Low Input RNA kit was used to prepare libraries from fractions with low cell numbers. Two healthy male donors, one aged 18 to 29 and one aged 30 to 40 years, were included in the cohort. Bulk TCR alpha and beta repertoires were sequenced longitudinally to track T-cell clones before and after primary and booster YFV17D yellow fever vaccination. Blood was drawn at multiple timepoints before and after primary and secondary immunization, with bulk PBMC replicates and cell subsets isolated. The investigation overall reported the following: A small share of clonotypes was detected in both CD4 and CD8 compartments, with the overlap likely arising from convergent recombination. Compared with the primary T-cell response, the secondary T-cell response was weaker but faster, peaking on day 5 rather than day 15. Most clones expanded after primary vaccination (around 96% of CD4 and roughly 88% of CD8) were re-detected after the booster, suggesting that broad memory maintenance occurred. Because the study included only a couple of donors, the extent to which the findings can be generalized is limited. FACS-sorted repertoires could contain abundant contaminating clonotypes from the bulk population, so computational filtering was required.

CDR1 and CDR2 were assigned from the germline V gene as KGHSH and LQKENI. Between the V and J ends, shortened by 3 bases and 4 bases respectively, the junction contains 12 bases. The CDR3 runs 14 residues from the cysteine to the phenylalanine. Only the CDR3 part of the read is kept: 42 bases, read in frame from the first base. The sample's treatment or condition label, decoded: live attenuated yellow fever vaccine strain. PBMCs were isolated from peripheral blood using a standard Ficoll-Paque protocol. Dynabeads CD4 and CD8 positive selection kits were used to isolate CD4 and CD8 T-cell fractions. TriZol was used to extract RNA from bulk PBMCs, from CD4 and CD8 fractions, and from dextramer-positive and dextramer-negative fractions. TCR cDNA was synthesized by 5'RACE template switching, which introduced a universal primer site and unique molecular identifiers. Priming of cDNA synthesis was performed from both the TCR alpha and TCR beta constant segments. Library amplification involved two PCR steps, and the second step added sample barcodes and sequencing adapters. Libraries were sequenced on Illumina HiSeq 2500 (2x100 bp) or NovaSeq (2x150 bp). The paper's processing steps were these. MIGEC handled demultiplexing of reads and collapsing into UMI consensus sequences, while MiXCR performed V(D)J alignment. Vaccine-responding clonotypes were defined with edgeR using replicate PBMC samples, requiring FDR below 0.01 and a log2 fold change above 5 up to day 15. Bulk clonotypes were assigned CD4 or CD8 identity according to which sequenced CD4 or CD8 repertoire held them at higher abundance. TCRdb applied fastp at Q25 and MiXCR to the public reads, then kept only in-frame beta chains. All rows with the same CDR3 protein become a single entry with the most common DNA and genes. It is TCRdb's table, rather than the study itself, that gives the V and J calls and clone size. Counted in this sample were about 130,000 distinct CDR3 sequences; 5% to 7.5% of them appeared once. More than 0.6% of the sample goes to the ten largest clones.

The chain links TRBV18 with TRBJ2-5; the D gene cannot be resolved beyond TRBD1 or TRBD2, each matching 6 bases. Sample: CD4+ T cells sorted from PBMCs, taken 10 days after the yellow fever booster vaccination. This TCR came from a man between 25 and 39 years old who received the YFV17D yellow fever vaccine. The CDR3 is CASSPRGGGETQYF. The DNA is TGTGCCAGCTCACCTCGTGGAGGGGGAGAGACCCAGTACTTC.